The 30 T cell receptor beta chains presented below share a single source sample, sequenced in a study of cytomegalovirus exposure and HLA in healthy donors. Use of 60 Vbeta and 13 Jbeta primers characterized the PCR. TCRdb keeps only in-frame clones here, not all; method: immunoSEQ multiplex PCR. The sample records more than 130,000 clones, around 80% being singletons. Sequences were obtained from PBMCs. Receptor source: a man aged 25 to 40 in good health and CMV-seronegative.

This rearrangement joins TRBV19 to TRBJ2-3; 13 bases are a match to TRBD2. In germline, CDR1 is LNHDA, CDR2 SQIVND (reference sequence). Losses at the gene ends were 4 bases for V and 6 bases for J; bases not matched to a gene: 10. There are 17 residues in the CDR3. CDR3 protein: CASSTRILAGGRDTQYF. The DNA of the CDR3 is TGTGCCAGTAGTACCCGTATACTAGCGGGAGGGCGGGATACGCAGTATTTT.

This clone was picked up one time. The CDR3 nucleotides read TGTGCCAGCAGTGAGAGCTCTGGGGCCAACGTCCTGACTTTC. It yields the protein CASSESSGANVLTF. The J gene is TRBJ2-6, the V gene TRBV6-6; D remains ambiguous. Trimming stripped 5 bases from V and 0 bases from J, with 5 bases between. Germline V gene data show CDR1 as MNHNY and CDR2 as SVGAGI (reference sequence). This CDR3 is built from 14 residues.

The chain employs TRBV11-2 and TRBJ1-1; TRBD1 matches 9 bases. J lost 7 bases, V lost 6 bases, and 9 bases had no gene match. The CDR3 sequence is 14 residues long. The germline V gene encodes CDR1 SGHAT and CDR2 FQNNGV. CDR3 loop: CASSRGQGNGEAFF. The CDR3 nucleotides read TGTGCCAGCAGTAGGGGACAGGGCAACGGTGAAGCTTTCTTT.

Written as DNA, the CDR3 is TGTGCCACCATGGGGGGGCCGTCCTACGAGCAGTACTTC. It encodes CATMGGPSYEQYF. The chain carries TRBV28 and TRBJ2-7; D perhaps matches TRBD2 (7 bases). This CDR3 is built from 13 residues. Trimming removed 10 bases from V and 1 base from J, with 14 bases in between. Germline CDR1 MDHEN, CDR2 SYDVKM.

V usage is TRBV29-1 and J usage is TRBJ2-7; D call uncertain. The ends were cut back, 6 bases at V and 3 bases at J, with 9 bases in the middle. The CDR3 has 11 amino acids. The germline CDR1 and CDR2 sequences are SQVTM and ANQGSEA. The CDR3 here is CSVLTYYEQYF. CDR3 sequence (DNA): TGCAGCGTCTTAACATACTACGAGCAGTACTTC.

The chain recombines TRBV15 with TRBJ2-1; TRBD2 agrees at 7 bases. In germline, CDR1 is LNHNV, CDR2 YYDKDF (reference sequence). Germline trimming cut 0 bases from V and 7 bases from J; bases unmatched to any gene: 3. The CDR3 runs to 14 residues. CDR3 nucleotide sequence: TGTGCCACCAGCAGAGATCGGGGGGTGAATGAGCAGTTCTTC. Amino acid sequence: CATSRDRGVNEQFF.

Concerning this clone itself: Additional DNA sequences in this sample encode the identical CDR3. The CDR3 here is CASSLGTGNYEQYF. Here the CDR3 DNA reads TGCGCCAGCAGCTTGGGGACTGGCAACTACGAGCAGTACTTC. V gene TRBV5-1 combines with J gene TRBJ2-7; maybe TRBD2 (5 bases). V lost 0 bases to trimming and J lost 3 bases, with 10 bases between them. The CDR3 is made up of 14 amino acids. Germline V CDR1 and CDR2: SGHRS, YFSETQ. Variable domain in full (rest from reference TRBV5-1 and TRBJ2-7): KAGVTQTPRYLIKTRGQQVTLSCSPISGHRSVSWYQQTPGQGLQFLFEYFSETQRNKGNFPGRFSGRQFSNSRSEMNVSTLELGDSALYLCASSLGTGNYEQYFGPGTRLTVT.

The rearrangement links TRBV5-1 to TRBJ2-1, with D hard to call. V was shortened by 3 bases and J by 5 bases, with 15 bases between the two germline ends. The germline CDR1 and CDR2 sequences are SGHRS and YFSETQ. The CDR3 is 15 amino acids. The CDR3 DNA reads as TGCGCCAGCAGCTCGGCGTATCTAGAAAACAATGAGCAGTTCTTC. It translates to CASSSAYLENNEQFF.

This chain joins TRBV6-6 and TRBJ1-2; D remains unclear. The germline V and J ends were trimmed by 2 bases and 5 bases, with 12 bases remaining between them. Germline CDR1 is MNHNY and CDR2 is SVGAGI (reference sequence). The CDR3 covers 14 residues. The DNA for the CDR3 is TGTGCCAGCAGTTACCGGGAGGCGGGTTATGGCTACACCTTC. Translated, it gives CASSYREAGYGYTF.

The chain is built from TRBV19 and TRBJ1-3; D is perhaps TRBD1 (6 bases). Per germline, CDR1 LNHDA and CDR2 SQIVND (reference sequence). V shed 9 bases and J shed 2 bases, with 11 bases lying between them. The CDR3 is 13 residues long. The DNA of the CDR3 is TGTGCCAGCAGGGGAGAGGCTGGAAACACCATATATTTT. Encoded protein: CASRGEAGNTIYF.

This chain's CDR3 is CASSTDRGLAGYEQYF. The CDR3 bases are TGTGCCAGCAGCACAGACAGGGGACTAGCGGGCTACGAGCAGTACTTC. The chain couples TRBV5-4 to TRBJ2-5; 12 bases match TRBD2. TRBJ2-7 matches the DNA end more closely, so the J call is doubtful. Germline CDR1 SGHNT, CDR2 YYREEE (reference sequence). This CDR3 region has 16 residues.

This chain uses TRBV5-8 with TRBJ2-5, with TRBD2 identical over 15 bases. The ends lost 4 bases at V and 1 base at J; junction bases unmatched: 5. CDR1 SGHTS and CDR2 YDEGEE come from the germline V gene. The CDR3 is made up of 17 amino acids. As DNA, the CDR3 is TGTGCCAGCAGCCCTGGGACTAGCGGGGGGATCCAAGAGACCCAGTACTTC. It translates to CASSPGTSGGIQETQYF.

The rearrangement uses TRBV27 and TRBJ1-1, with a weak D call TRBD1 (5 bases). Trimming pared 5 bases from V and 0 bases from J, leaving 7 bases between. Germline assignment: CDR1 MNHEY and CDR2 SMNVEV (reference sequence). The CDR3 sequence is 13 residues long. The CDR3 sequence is CASSLQVNTEAFF. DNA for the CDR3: TGTGCCAGCAGTCTACAGGTGAACACTGAAGCTTTCTTT.

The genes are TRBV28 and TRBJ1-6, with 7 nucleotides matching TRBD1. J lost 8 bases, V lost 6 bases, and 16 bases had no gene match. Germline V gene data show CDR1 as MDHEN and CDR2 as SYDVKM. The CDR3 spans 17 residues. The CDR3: CASRPVARTGFHSPLHF. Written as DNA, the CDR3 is TGTGCCAGCAGACCCGTGGCAAGGACAGGTTTTCATTCACCCCTCCACTTT.

CDR3 nucleotides: TGCGCCAGCAGCTTGGACGGGGAGGGCTACACCTTC. Protein: CASSLDGEGYTF. The rearrangement uses TRBV5-1 and TRBJ1-2; D unclear. The CDR3 runs 12 residues. V was clipped by 0 bases and J by 8 bases, with 8 bases between them. From germline, CDR1 is SGHRS and CDR2 YFSETQ.

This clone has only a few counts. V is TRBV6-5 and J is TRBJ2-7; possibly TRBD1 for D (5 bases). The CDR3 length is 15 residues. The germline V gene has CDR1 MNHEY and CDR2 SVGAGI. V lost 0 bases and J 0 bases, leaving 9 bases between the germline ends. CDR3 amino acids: CASSYSGRDSYEQYF. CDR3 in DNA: TGTGCCAGCAGTTACTCCGGCAGGGACTCCTACGAGCAGTACTTC.

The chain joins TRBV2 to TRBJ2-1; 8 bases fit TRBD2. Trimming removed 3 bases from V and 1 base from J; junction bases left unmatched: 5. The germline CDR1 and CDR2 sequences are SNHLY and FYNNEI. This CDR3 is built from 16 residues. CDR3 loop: CASSDGRGASYNEQFF. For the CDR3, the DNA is TGTGCCAGCAGTGATGGGCGGGGGGCGTCCTACAATGAGCAGTTCTTC.

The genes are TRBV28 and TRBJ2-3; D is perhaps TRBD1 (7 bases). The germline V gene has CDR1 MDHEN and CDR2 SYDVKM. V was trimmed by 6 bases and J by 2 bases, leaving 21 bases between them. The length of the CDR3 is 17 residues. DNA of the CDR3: TGTGCCAGCAGCATCATCGGGGGACAGCAATACACAGATACGCAGTATTTT. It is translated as CASSIIGGQQYTDTQYF.

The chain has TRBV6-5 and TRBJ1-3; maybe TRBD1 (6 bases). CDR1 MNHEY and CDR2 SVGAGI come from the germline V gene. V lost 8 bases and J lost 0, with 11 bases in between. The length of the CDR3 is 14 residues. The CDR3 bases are TGTGCCAGCTCAGGGGCACACTCTGGAAACACCATATATTTT. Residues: CASSGAHSGNTIYF.

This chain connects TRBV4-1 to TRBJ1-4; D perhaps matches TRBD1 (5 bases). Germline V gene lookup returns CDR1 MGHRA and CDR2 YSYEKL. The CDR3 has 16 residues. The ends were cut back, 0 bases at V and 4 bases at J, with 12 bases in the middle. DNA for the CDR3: TGCGCCAGCAGCCAAGAAGCGGGGCGCGGTAATGAAAAACTGTTTTTT. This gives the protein CASSQEAGRGNEKLFF.

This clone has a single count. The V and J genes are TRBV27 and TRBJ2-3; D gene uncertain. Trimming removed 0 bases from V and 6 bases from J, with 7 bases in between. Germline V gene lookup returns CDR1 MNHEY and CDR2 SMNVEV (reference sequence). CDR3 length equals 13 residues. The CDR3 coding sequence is TGTGCCAGCAGTTTATCCCCTAGGGATACGCAGTATTTT. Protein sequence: CASSLSPRDTQYF.

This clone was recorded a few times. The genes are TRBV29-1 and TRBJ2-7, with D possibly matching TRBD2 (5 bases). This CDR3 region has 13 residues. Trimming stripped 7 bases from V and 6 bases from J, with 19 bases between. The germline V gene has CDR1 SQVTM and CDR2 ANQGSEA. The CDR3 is CSAQEGVGSEQYF. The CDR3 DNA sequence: TGCAGCGCTCAAGAGGGCGTTGGATCCGAGCAGTACTTC.

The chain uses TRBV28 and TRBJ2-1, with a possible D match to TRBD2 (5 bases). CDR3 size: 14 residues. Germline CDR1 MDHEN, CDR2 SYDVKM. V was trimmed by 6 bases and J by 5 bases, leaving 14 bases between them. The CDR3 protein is CASSQEPRDNEQFF. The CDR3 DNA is TGTGCCAGCAGCCAAGAACCGCGGGACAATGAGCAGTTCTTC.

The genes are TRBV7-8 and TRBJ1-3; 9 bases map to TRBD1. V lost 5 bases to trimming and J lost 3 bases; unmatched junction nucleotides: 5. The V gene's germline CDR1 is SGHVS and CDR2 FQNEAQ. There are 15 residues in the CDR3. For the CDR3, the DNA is TGTGCCAGCAGCCCGGACAGGGGCTTTGGAAACACCATATATTTT. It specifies CASSPDRGFGNTIYF.

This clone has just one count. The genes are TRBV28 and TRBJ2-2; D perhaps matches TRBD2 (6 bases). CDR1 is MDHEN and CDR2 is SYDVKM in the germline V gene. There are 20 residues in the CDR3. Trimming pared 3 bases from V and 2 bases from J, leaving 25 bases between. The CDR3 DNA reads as TGTGCCAGCAGTTTCAACCGGGACTTCGGGCCACCTCCAAACACCGGGGAGCTGTTTTTT. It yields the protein CASSFNRDFGPPPNTGELFF.

CDR3 loop: CSVEGGVPPLGSYNEQFF. In DNA, the CDR3 is TGCAGCGTTGAAGGGGGGGTTCCCCCGTTGGGCTCCTACAATGAGCAGTTCTTC. The V and J genes are TRBV29-1 and TRBJ2-1; TRBD2 is a possible D gene (6 bases). In germline, CDR1 is SQVTM, CDR2 ANQGSEA. Trimming pared 1 base from V and 0 bases from J, leaving 19 bases between. This CDR3 contains 18 residues.

DNA of the CDR3: TGCGCCAGCAGGACAGGGGATAGAAATGAGCAGTTCTTC. It is translated as CASRTGDRNEQFF. This chain joins TRBV5-1 and TRBJ2-1, with 8 bases matching TRBD1. The CDR3 contains 13 residues. In germline, CDR1 is SGHRS, CDR2 YFSETQ. The V gene end was trimmed by 5 bases and the J gene end by 7 bases; junction bases not matched to a gene: 5.

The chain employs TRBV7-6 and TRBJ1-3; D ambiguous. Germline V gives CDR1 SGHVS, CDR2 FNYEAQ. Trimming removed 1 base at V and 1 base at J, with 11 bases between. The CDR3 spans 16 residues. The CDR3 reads CASSLGAVDSGNTIYF. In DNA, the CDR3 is TGTGCCAGCAGCTTAGGGGCCGTGGATTCTGGAAACACCATATATTTT.

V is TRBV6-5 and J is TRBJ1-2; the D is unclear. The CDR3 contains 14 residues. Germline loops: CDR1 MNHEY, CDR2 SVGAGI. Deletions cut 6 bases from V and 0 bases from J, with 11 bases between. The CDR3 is CASRVTNANYGYTF. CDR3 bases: TGTGCCAGCAGGGTGACAAACGCTAACTATGGCTACACCTTC.

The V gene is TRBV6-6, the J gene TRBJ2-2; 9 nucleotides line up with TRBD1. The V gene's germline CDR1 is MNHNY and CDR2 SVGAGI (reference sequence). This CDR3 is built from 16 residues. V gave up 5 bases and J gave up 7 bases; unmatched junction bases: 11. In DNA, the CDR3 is TGTGCCAGCAGTGGCATGACAGGGGGGACGATCGGGGAGCTGTTTTTT. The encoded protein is CASSGMTGGTIGELFF.